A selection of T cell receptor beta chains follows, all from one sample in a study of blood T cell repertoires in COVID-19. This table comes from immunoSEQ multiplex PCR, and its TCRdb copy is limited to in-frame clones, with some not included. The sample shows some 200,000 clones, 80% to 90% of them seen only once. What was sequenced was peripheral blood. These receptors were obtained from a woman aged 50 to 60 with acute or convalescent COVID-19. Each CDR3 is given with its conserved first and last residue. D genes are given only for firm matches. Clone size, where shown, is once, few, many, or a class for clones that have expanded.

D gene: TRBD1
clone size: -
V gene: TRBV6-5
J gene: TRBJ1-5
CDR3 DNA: TGTGCCAGCAGGAGGGACAGGGGTAGCAATCAGCCCCAGCATTTT
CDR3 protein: CASRRDRGSNQPQHF

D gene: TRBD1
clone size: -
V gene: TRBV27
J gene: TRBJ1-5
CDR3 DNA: TGTGCCAGCAGTTCTATAGGACAGGGCGGGAATCAGCCCCAGCATTTT
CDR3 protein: CASSSIGQGGNQPQHF

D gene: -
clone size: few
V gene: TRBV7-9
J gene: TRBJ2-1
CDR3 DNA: TGTGCCAGCAGCTTAAGTATCGGGGGATCCTCCTACAATGAGCAGTTCTTC
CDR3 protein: CASSLSIGGSSYNEQFF

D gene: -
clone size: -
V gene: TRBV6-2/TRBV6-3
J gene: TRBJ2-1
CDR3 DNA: TGTGCCAGCAGTTATGGGGACATATTCAATGAGCAGTTCTTC
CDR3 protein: CASSYGDIFNEQFF

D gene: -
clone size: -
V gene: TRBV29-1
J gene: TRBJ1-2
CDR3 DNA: TGCAGCGTAGACACAGGGTACTATGGCTACACCTTC
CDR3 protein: CSVDTGYYGYTF

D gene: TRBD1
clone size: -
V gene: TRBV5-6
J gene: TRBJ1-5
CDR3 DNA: TGTGCCAGCAGCTTGGGCACACAGGGGGGAAGAAATCAGCCCCAGCATTTT
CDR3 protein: CASSLGTQGGRNQPQHF

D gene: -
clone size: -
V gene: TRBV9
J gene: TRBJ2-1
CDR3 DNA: TGTGCCAGCAGCGTAGAGGGGGGGCGTGATGAGCAGTTCTTC
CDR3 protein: CASSVEGGRDEQFF

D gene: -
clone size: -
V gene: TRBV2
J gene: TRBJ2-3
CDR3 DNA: TGTGCCAGCAGTAGACTTCCCGCATACTCAACAGATACGCAGTATTTT
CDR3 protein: CASSRLPAYSTDTQYF

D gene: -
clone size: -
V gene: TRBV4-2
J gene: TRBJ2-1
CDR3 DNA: TGTGCCAGCAGCCCTGAAGGGACTCGAGGGGATGAGCAGTTCTTC
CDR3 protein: CASSPEGTRGDEQFF

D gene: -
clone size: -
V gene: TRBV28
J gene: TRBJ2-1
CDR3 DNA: TGTGCCAGCAGTTTAACATATGAGCAGTTCTTC
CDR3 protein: CASSLTYEQFF

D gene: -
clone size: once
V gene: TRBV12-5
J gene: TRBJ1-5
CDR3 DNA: TGTGCTAGTGGTTTCGTGGCCGCCCAGCCCCAGCATTTT
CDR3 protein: CASGFVAAQPQHF

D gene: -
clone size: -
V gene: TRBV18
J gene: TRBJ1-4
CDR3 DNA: TGTGCCAGCTCACCACGAAGGGGCGAAAAACTGTTTTTT
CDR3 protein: CASSPRRGEKLFF

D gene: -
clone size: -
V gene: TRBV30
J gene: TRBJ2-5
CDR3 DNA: TGTGCCTGGGGGGTCCGGGAGACCCAGTACTTC
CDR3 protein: CAWGVRETQYF

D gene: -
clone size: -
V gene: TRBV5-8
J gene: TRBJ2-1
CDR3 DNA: TGTGCCAGCAGCTACGCGGCGGCCCCATACAATGAGCAGTTCTTC
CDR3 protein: CASSYAAAPYNEQFF

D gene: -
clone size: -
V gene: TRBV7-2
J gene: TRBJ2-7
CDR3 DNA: TGTGCCAGCAGCTTAGATGCCCCAGGGCTCGACGAGCAGTACTTC
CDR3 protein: CASSLDAPGLDEQYF

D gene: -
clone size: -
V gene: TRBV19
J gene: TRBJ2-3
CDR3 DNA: TGTGCCAGTTCGGCGGGCGGCTTCACAGATACGCAGTATTTT
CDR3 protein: CASSAGGFTDTQYF

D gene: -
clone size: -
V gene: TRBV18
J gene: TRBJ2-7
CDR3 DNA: TGTGCCAGCTCACCAGGGCTAGCTCCCGGCTTCGAGCAGTACTTC
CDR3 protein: CASSPGLAPGFEQYF

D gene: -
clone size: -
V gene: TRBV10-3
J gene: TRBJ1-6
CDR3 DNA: TGTGCCATCAGTGGGCTCACTAATAATTCACCCCTCCACTTT
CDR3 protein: CAISGLTNNSPLHF

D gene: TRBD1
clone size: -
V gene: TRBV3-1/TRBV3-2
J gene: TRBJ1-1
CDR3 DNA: TGTGCCAGCAGCCACGGGGCAGGGGGTAAAGGTACTGAAGCTTTCTTT
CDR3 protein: CASSHGAGGKGTEAFF

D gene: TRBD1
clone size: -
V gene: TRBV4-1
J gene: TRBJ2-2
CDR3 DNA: TGCGCCAGCAGCCGAGATCCCACAGGGGGCCTCGCCGGGGAGCTGTTTTTT
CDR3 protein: CASSRDPTGGLAGELFF

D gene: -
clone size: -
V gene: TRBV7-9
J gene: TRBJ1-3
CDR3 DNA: TGTGCCAGCAGGGGGGCATTCCCTGGAAACACCATATATTTT
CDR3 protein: CASRGAFPGNTIYF

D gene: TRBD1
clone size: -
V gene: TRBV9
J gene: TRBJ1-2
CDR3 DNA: TGTGCCAGCAGCGCCGGGACAGGGGGCGACTATGGCTACACCTTC
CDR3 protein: CASSAGTGGDYGYTF

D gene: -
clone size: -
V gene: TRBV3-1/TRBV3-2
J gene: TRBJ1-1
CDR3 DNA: TGTGCCAGCAGTTACTCGGGGAACACTGAAGCTTTCTTT
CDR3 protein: CASSYSGNTEAFF

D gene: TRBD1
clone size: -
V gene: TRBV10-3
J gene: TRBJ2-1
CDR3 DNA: TGTGCCATCAGTGAGTCGACGCCGGGACAGGGGAAGATGGGGGAGCAGTTCTTC
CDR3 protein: CAISESTPGQGKMGEQFF

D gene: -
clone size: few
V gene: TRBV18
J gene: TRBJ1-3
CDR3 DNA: TGTGCCAGCTCACCAGCCGGGGGGGCCGGTGGAAACACCATATATTTT
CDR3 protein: CASSPAGGAGGNTIYF

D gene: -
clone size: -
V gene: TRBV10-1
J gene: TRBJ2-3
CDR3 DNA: TGCGCCACCCCCCGGGTCCGGAACGTCCCAGATACGCAGTATTTT
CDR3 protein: CATPRVRNVPDTQYF

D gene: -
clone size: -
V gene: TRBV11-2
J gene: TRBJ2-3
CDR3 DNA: TGTGCCAGCAGCTTCGGTTTACAGGGTTCAGATACGCAGTATTTT
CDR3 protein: CASSFGLQGSDTQYF

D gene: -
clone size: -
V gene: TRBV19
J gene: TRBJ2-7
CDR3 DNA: TGTGCCAGTAGTACGCTGCCCCTAAACGACGAGCAGTACTTC
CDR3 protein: CASSTLPLNDEQYF

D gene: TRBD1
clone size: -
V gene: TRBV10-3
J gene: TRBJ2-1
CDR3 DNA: TGTGCCATCAGTAGGGACAGGGGCAATGAGCAGTTCTTC
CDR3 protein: CAISRDRGNEQFF

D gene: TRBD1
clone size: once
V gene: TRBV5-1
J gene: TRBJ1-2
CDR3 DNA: TGCGCCAGCAGCTTCACAGGGGATGAAAGCTATGGCTACACCTTC
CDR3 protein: CASSFTGDESYGYTF

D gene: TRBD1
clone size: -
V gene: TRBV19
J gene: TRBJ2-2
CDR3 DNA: TGTGCCAGTAGTATTGGTCTAGGGACAGCGTCCGGCGGGGAGCTGTTTTTT
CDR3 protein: CASSIGLGTASGGELFF

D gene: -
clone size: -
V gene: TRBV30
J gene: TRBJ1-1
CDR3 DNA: TGTGCCTGGAGTGTACGGGGGAACACTGAAGCTTTCTTT
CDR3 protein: CAWSVRGNTEAFF

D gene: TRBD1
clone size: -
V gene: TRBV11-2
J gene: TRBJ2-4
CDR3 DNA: TGTGCCAGCAGCCCCGGGACAGGGAAATATGGAAACATTCAGTACTTC
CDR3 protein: CASSPGTGKYGNIQYF

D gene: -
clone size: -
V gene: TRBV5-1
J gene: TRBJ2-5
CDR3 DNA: TGCGCCAGCAGCTTCACAGGCGAAGAGACCCAGTACTTC
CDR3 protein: CASSFTGEETQYF

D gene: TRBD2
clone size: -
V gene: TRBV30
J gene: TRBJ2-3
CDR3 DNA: TGTGCCTGGAGTGTGGGGCTAGCGGGGAGTGCAGATACGCAGTATTTT
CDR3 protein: CAWSVGLAGSADTQYF

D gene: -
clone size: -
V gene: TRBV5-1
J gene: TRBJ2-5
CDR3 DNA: TGCGCCAGCAGGCCTGGCAGGGTAGAAGAGACCCAGTACTTC
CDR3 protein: CASRPGRVEETQYF

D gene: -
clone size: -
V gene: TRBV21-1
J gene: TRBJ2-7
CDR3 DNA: TGTGCCAGCAGCGCCAAAAGGGGGGGAGGGACTGTGACTCCCTACGAGCAGTACTTC
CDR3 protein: CASSAKRGGGTVTPYEQYF